This T cell receptor (beta chain) was sequenced in a study of T-cell memory formation after mild COVID-19. Across the whole study: Clusters were largely donor specific.

MiXCR, run by TCRdb on the 5' RACE reads, gives a single entry per CDR3 protein. The table records around 200,000 distinct CDR3 sequences, roughly 16% of them present only once. The study, taken as a whole, reports: Contracting CD4+ clones lay largely in CM and EM, with CD8+ ones residing in EMRA. Day 15 to 85 contracting clones showed balanced CD4/CD8; day 15 to 37 expanders favored CD4+.

The germline V gene encodes CDR1 SQVTM and CDR2 ANQGSEA. This CDR3 contains 11 residues. Concerning this clonotype: The antigen remains unidentified. One junction end does not reproduce the germline sequence, and a read error may be involved.

This TCR was sampled from an adult woman who had mild COVID-19 (a few samples of this study predate the infection). Cell type and time point are not known. Sequencing was performed on PBMCs or a T cell subset sorted from them (not recorded which). The V call is TRBV29-1, the J call TRBJ2-1, with D possibly being TRBD2 (5 bases). For the CDR3, the DNA is TGCTGCGTTGAGAGGGATGAAGAGCAGTTCTTC. The encoded protein is CCVERDEEQFF.